This TCR beta chain originates from a study of blood T cells in healthy people across ages. Trimming removed 3 bases from V and 8 bases from J, with 17 bases in between. The CDR3 totals 14 residues. Germline V CDR1 and CDR2: SGDLS, YYNGEE. For the second PCR, which ran for roughly 6 to 12 cycles, a sample-barcoded 5' primer and a J-beta primer mix were used. A template-switch adaptor containing 12 random nucleotides labeled each cDNA molecule. TCRdb recomputed calls from the 5' RACE reads with MiXCR, one row per CDR3 protein. The table has over 950,000 distinct CDR3 sequences, roughly two fifths seen once. This clonotype occurred a few times. The antigen remains undetermined. Findings and limits, study-wide: While age rose, TCR beta diversity per million T cells dropped in a roughly linear way. Among long-lived donors, naive CD4+ cells were more numerous and diversity higher than in aged donors.

The material sequenced was blood. The chain has TRBV9 and TRBJ1-1; possibly TRBD1 for D (5 bases). The clonotype comes from a man between 18 and 29 years old in good health. This CDR3 reads CASSDGKNRFEAFF. CDR3 nucleotide sequence: TGTGCCAGCAGCGACGGAAAAAACAGGTTCGAAGCTTTCTTT.